One and the same sample provided the 17 T cell receptor beta chains below, sequenced in a study of T-cell reconstitution after alpha-beta-depleted transplantation in children. Unique molecular identifiers were built into the TCRbeta library. TCRdb re-derived calls from the PCR reads in MiXCR, one entry per CDR3 protein. The sample carries a few hundred thousand distinct CDR3 sequences, approximately 10% recorded once. Specimen: PBMCs from the stem cell graft donor, collected from the stem cell graft. These receptors originate from a human donor who donated a stem cell graft to a child with acute lymphoblastic leukemia.

This clonotype was counted a few times. The chain has TRBV11-3 and TRBJ2-2; D not certain. With 5 bases removed from V and 8 bases from J, the gap between germline ends came to 21 bases. This CDR3 is built from 16 residues. Germline V gene data show CDR1 as SGHNT and CDR2 as YENEEA. The CDR3: CASSLAVGPGTGELFF. In nucleotides, the CDR3 is TGTGCCAGCAGCCTCGCCGTAGGCCCCGGAACGGGGGAGCTGTTTTTT.

This CDR3 reads CASSYQKAGELFF. CDR3 nucleotides: TGTGCCAGCAGTTATCAGAAGGCCGGGGAGCTGTTTTTT. The chain has TRBV6-5 and TRBJ2-2; no clear D. This CDR3 is built from 13 residues. Germline lookup yields CDR1 MNHEY and CDR2 SVGAGI. V was clipped by 3 bases and J by 6 bases, with 8 bases between them.

V and J are TRBV30 and TRBJ2-7, with TRBD2 as a possible D gene (6 bases). The CDR3 covers 12 residues. Germline CDR1 GTSNPN, CDR2 SVGIG (reference sequence). V dropped 3 bases and J dropped 7 bases, with 13 bases sitting between them. CDR3 DNA sequence: TGTGCCTGGAGCGGCCCGAGCGGGGAGCAGTACTTC. Amino acids: CAWSGPSGEQYF.

Concerning this clonotype: An end of the junction differs from the germline gene, which may be a read error. The chain joins TRBV5-1 to TRBJ2-3, with TRBD1 identical over 9 bases. The germline V gene encodes CDR1 SGHRS and CDR2 YFSETQ. The CDR3 is 19 amino acids. CDR3 bases: TGCGCCAGCGCAAGCTGGGGAGGGAACAGGGGGCAAAGGGCAGATATGCAGTATTTT. It encodes CASASWGGNRGQRADMQYF.

This clonotype was picked up a small number of times. The J gene is TRBJ2-3, the V gene TRBV28; 8 nucleotides agree with TRBD1. V lost 5 bases to trimming and J lost 3 bases; unmatched junction nucleotides: 16. The germline gives CDR1 MDHEN, CDR2 SYDVKM. The CDR3 sequence is 18 residues long. The CDR3 region is CASSAPPGDRGGTDTQYF. CDR3 bases: TGTGCCAGCAGTGCCCCTCCGGGTGACAGGGGCGGGACAGATACGCAGTATTTT.

This clonotype was counted between two and nine times. CDR3 in amino acids: CASSSSPGQGFYEQYF. In DNA, the CDR3 is TGTGCCAGCAGTTCCAGCCCCGGACAGGGGTTCTACGAGCAGTACTTC. This chain links TRBV6-2 or TRBV6-3 with TRBJ2-7; 9 bases match TRBD1. Germline V gene lookup returns CDR1 MNHEY and CDR2 SVGEGT. CDR3 length: 16 residues. V was clipped by 4 bases and J by 3 bases; unmatched bases: 10.

The chain uses TRBV7-3 and TRBJ2-3; D gene uncertain. CDR1 is SGHTA and CDR2 is FQGTGA in the germline V gene. The germline V and J ends were trimmed by 5 bases and 0 bases, with 12 bases remaining between them. The CDR3 has 15 residues. Written as DNA, the CDR3 is TGTGCCAGCAGCCCCGGCTTAAGGAGCACAGATACGCAGTATTTT. This translates into CASSPGLRSTDTQYF.

This clonotype has just a few counts. The chain links TRBV4-1 to TRBJ2-5; 12 positions match TRBD2. CDR1 is MGHRA, CDR2 YSYEKL, per germline. Trimming at V came to 4 bases and at J to 3 bases, leaving 3 bases not matched to a gene. CDR3 length equals 15 residues. Here the CDR3 reads CASSRLAGEKETQYF. The DNA of the CDR3 is TGCGCCAGCAGCCGACTAGCGGGAGAGAAAGAGACCCAGTACTTC.

At least ten counts were recorded for this clonotype. The chain has TRBV5-1 and TRBJ2-4; TRBD1 is a possible D gene (5 bases). This CDR3 has 13 amino acids. Germline V gene data show CDR1 as SGHRS and CDR2 as YFSETQ. V shed 2 bases and J shed 5 bases, with 8 bases lying between them. The CDR3 loop reads CASSFKGENIQYF. CDR3 nucleotides: TGCGCCAGCAGCTTTAAAGGGGAAAACATTCAGTACTTC.

The chain joins TRBV3-1 to TRBJ2-5; 9 nucleotides line up with TRBD2. CDR3 length: 17 residues. After removal of 10 bases from V and 5 bases from J, the junction contained 20 bases not matched to a gene. The germline V gene encodes CDR1 LGHDT and CDR2 YNNKEL (reference sequence). The CDR3 DNA reads TGTGCCACCTCCCAAGAGACTAGCGGAGGGATAGGGGAGACCCAGTACTTC. Protein product: CATSQETSGGIGETQYF.

A few counts support this clonotype. V usage is TRBV5-5 and J usage is TRBJ2-6; 8 nucleotides align to TRBD2. J was trimmed by 2 bases and V by 4 bases; bases with no gene match: 5. Germline V CDR1 and CDR2: SGHKS, YYEKEE (reference sequence). CDR3 length: 16 amino acids. The CDR3 region is CASSPGGGPGANVLTF. The CDR3 DNA is TGTGCCAGCAGCCCAGGCGGGGGGCCTGGGGCCAACGTCCTGACTTTC.

V and J are TRBV6-2 or TRBV6-3 and TRBJ1-4, with 10 positions matching TRBD1. Germline V gene sequence: CDR1 MNHEY, CDR2 SVGEGT. J was trimmed by 0 bases and V by 2 bases; bases with no gene match: 12. The CDR3 extends over 20 amino acids. The CDR3 region is CASSYQSGTGDGSTNEKLFF. CDR3 DNA sequence: TGTGCCAGCAGTTACCAGTCCGGGACAGGGGATGGATCAACTAATGAAAAACTGTTTTTT.

The rearrangement joins TRBV12-3 or TRBV12-4 to TRBJ2-5, with D tentatively TRBD1 or TRBD2 (5 bases each). This CDR3 region has 13 residues. Between the trimmed V and J ends, which lost 6 bases and 5 bases, there was a span of 13 bases. The CDR3 loop is CASSPGPRETQYF. The CDR3 nucleotides read TGTGCCAGCAGCCCGGGACCTCGCGAGACCCAGTACTTC.

The chain carries TRBV7-2 and TRBJ2-1, with 7 bases that match TRBD1. The length of the CDR3 is 15 residues. After removal of 0 bases from V and 4 bases from J, the junction contained 3 bases not matched to a gene. CDR1 and CDR2 (germline): SGHTA, FQGNSA. Here the CDR3 reads CASSLAGQRYNEQFF. In nucleotides, the CDR3 is TGTGCCAGCAGCTTAGCGGGACAGAGATACAATGAGCAGTTCTTC.

This clonotype was observed a few times. The chain has TRBV20-1 and TRBJ2-7, with a weak D call TRBD2 (6 bases). The CDR3 consists of 14 residues. V shed 0 bases and J shed 3 bases, with 12 bases lying between them. Germline-derived CDR1 and CDR2 are DFQATT and SNEGSKA (reference sequence). The CDR3 DNA is TGCAGTGCTAGAGAGGAGGGAGGATACTACGAGCAGTACTTC. Encoded protein: CSAREEGGYYEQYF.

This clonotype was found many times. The V and J genes are TRBV2 and TRBJ2-7; a possible D gene is TRBD1 (6 bases). Germline loops: CDR1 SNHLY, CDR2 FYNNEI. V lost 3 bases to trimming and J lost 5 bases, with 17 bases between them. CDR3 length: 15 amino acids. CDR3 sequence (DNA): TGTGCCAGCAGTGACGATTGGGCAGGGGCTAACGAGCAGTACTTC. Amino acid sequence: CASSDDWAGANEQYF.

This clonotype was observed a few times. J is TRBJ2-1 and V is TRBV27; 9 nucleotides match TRBD1. From germline, CDR1 is MNHEY and CDR2 SMNVEV (reference sequence). V dropped 5 bases and J dropped 3; count of bases not matched to a gene: 5. The CDR3 runs 15 residues. The CDR3 is CASSRWGQGYNEQFF. CDR3 nucleotide sequence: TGTGCCAGCAGTAGGTGGGGACAGGGCTACAATGAGCAGTTCTTC.